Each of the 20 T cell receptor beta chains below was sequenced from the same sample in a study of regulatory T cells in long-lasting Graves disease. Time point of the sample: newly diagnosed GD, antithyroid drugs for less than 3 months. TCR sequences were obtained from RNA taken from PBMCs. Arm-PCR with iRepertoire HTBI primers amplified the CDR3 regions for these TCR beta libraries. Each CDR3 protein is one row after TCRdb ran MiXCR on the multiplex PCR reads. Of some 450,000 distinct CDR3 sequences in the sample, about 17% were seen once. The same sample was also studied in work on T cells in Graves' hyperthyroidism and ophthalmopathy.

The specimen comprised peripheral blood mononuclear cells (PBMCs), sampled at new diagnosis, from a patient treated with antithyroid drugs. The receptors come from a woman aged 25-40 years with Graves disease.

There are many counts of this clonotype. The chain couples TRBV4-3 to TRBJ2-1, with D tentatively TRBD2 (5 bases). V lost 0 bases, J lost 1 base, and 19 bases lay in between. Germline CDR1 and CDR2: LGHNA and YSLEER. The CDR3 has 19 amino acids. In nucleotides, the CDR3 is TGCGCCAGCAGCCAAGAAAACCTAGCCAGCAGAGCATCCTACAATGAGCAGTTCTTC. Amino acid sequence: CASSQENLASRASYNEQFF.

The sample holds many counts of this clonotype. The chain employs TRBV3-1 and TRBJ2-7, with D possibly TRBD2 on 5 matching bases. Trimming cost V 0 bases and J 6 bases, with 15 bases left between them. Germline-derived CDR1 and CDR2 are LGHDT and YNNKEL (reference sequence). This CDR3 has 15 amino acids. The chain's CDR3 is CASSQDGGRALEQYF. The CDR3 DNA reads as TGTGCCAGCAGCCAAGATGGAGGAAGGGCCCTCGAGCAGTACTTC.

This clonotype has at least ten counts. This CDR3 is CASSLKDLNTEAFF. CDR3 in DNA: TGTGCCAGCAGTTTGAAGGATCTGAACACTGAAGCTTTCTTT. This sequence joins TRBV28 and TRBJ1-1, with D unresolved. Per germline, CDR1 MDHEN and CDR2 SYDVKM. V was cut by 3 bases and J by 0 bases, with 8 bases left in between. The CDR3 length is 14 residues.

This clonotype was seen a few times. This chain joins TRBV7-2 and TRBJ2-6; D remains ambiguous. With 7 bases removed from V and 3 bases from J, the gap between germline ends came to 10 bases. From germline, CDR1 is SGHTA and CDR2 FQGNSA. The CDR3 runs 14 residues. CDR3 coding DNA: TGTGCCAGCAACCGTAGAGGTGGGGCCAACGTCCTGACTTTC. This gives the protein CASNRRGGANVLTF. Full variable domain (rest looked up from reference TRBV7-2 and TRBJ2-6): GAGVSQSPSNKVTEKGKDVELRCDPISGHTALYWYRQSLGQGLEFLIYFQGNSAPDKSGLPSDRFSAERTGGSVSTLTIQRTQQEDSAVYLCASNRRGGANVLTFGAGSRLTVL.

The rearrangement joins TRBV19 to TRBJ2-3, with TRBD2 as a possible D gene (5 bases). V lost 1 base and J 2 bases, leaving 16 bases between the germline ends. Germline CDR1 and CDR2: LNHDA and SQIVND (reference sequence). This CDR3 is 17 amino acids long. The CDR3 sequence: CASSIGLGIVLTDTQYF. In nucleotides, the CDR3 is TGTGCCAGTAGTATAGGCCTCGGGATCGTTCTCACAGATACGCAGTATTTT.

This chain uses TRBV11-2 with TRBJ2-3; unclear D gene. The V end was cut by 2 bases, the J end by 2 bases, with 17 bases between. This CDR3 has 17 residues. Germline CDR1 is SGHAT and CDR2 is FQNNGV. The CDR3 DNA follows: TGTGCCAGCAGCTTAATTGGTATAGGGATGGTCACAGATACGCAGTATTTT. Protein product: CASSLIGIGMVTDTQYF.

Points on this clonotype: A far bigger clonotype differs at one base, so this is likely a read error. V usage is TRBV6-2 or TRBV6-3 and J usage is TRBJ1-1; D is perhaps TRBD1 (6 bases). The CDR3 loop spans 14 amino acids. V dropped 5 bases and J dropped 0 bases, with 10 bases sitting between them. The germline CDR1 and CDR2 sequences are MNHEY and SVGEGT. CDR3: CASSTGWMNTEAFF. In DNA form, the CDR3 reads TGTGCCAGCAGTACAGGGTGGATGAACACTGAAGCTTTCTTT.

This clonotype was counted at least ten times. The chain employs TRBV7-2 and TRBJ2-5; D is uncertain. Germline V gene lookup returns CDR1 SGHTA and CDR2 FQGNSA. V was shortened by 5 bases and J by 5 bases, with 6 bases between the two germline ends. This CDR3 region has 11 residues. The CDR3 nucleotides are TGTGCCAGCAGCAGCTGGGAGACCCAGTACTTC. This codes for CASSSWETQYF.

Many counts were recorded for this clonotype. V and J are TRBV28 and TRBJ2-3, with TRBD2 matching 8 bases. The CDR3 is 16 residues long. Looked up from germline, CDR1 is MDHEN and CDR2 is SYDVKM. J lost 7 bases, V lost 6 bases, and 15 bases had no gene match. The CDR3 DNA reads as TGTGCCAGCAGCTCAACACGGGAGGGGATGGGGAATACGCAGTATTTT. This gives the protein CASSSTREGMGNTQYF.

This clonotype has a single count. The CDR3 sequence: CASSSSGRRETQYF. CDR3 nucleotide sequence: TGTGCCAGCAGTTCTAGCGGGAGGCGTGAGACCCAGTACTTC. V is TRBV6-5 and J is TRBJ2-5; 11 bases align to TRBD2. With V trimmed by 4 bases and J by 5 bases, 3 bases remained unmatched. Germline V gene data show CDR1 as MNHEY and CDR2 as SVGAGI. The CDR3 consists of 14 residues.

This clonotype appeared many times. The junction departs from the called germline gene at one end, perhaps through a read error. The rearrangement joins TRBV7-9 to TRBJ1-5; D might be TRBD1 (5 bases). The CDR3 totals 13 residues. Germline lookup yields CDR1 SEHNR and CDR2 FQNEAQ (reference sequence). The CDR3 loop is CASSLGRGQPQHF. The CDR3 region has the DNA TGCGCCAGCAGCTTGGGACGCGGTCAGCCCCAGCATTTT. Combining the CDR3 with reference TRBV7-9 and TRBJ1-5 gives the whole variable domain DTGVSQNPRHKITKRGQNVTFRCDPISEHNRLYWYRQTLGQGPEFLTYFQNEAQLEKSRLLSDRFSAERPKGSFSTLEIQRTEQGDSAMYLCASSLGRGQPQHFGDGTRLSIL.

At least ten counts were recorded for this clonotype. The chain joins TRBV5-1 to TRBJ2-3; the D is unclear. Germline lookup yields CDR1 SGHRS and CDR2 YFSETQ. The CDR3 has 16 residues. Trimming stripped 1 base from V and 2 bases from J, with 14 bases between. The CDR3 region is CASSLNGDRLTDTQYF. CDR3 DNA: TGCGCCAGCAGCTTGAATGGGGATAGGCTCACAGATACGCAGTATTTT. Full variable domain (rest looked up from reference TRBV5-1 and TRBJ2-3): KAGVTQTPRYLIKTRGQQVTLSCSPISGHRSVSWYQQTPGQGLQFLFEYFSETQRNKGNFPGRFSGRQFSNSRSEMNVSTLELGDSALYLCASSLNGDRLTDTQYFGPGTRLTVL.

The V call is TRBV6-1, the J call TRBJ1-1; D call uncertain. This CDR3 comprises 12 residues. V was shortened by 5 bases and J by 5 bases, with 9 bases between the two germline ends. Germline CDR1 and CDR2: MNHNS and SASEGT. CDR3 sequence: CASSTRRTEAFF. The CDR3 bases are TGTGCCAGCAGTACCCGAAGGACTGAAGCTTTCTTT.

Here the CDR3 DNA reads TGCAGTGCGCGGGAGGCGGGACAGGCCACCTACGAGCAGTACTTC. This encodes CSAREAGQATYEQYF. The chain recombines TRBV20-1 with TRBJ2-7; D could derive from TRBD1 or TRBD2 (8 bases each). Per the germline V gene, CDR1 is DFQATT and CDR2 is SNEGSKA (reference sequence). The CDR3 sequence is 15 residues long. The ends were cut back, 6 bases at V and 2 bases at J, with 20 bases in the middle.

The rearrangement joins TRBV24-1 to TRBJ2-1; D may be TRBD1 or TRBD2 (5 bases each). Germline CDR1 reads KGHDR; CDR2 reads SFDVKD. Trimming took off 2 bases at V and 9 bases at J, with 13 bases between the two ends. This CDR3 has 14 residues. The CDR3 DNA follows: TGTGCCACCAGTGATTGGGTAGGGGACCGTGAGCAGTTCTTC. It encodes CATSDWVGDREQFF.

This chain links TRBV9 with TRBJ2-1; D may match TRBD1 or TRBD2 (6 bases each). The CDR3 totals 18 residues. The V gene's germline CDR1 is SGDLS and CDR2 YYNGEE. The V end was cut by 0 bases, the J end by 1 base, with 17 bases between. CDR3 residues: CASSVGRGGGRSYNEQFF. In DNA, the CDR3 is TGTGCCAGCAGCGTAGGCAGAGGAGGGGGTAGGTCCTACAATGAGCAGTTCTTC.

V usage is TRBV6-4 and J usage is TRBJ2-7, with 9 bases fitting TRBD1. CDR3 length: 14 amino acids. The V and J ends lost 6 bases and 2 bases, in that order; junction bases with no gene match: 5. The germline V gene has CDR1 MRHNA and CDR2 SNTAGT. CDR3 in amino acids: CASSQYRGPYEQYF. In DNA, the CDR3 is TGTGCCAGCAGCCAGTACAGGGGGCCCTACGAGCAGTACTTC.

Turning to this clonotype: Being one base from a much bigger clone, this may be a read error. Here the CDR3 DNA reads TGTGCCAGCAGTTCATCAGGGCAAAATCAGCCCCAGCATTTT. This encodes CASSSSGQNQPQHF. This chain joins TRBV12-3 or TRBV12-4 and TRBJ1-5, with D possibly matching TRBD1 (5 bases). The CDR3 contains 14 residues. V shed 4 bases and J shed 4 bases, with 11 bases lying between them.

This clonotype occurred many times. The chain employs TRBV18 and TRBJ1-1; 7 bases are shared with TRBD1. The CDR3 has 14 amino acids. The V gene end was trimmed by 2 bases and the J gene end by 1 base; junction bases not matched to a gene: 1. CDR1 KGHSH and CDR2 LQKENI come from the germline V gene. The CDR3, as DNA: TGTGCCAGCTCACCAAACAGGGGGAACACTGAAGCTTTCTTT. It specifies CASSPNRGNTEAFF.

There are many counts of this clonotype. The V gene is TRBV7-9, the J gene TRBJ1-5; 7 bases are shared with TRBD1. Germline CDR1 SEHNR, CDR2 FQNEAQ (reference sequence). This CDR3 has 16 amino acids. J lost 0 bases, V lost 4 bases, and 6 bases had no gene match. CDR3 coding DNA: TGTGCCAGCAGCTCCGGACAGGCGTATAGCAATCAGCCCCAGCATTTT. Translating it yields CASSSGQAYSNQPQHF.